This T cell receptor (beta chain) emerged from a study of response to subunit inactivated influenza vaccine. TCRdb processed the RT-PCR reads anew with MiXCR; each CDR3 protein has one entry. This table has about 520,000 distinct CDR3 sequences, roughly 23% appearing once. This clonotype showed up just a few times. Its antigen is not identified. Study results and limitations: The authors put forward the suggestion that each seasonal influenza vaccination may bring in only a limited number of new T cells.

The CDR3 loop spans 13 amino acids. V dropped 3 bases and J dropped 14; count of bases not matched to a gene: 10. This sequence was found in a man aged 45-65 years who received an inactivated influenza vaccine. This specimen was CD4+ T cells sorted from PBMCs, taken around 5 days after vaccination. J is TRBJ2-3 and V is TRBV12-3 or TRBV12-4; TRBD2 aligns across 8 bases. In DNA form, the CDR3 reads TGTGCCAGCAGTTTTAGCGGGACCATCAGGCCGTATTTT. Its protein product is CASSFSGTIRPYF.